The 29 T cell receptor beta chains listed next were all sequenced from one sample in a study of cytomegalovirus exposure and HLA in healthy donors. 13 Jbeta primers and 60 Vbeta primers were used for the PCR. Here immunoSEQ multiplex PCR was the method, and the copy in TCRdb shows in-frame clones only, minus some. The data contain around 130,000 clones, 75% to 85% of them singletons. The sample taken for sequencing was PBMCs. The source of these receptors is a woman in her thirties or forties in good health and CMV-seronegative.

This rearrangement joins TRBV28 to TRBJ1-3; D gene unclear. Germline CDR1 and CDR2: MDHEN and SYDVKM. V lost 3 bases and J lost 1, with 7 bases in between. The CDR3 sequence is 14 residues long. CDR3 sequence: CASSFRSSGNTIYF. Written as DNA, the CDR3 is TGTGCCAGCAGTTTCAGGTCATCTGGAAACACCATATATTTT.

The rearrangement uses TRBV19 and TRBJ1-6; the D is unclear. Per the germline V gene, CDR1 is LNHDA and CDR2 is SQIVND (reference sequence). The CDR3 is 13 amino acids. The V end was cut by 2 bases, the J end by 6 bases, with 5 bases between. The CDR3 sequence: CASSITPNSPLHF. CDR3 DNA: TGTGCCAGTAGTATAACACCTAATTCACCCCTCCACTTT.

The sample holds one count of this clone. The gene calls are TRBV9 and TRBJ2-5; TRBD2 aligns across 12 bases. Germline lookup yields CDR1 SGDLS and CDR2 YYNGEE. This CDR3 is built from 17 residues. Germline trimming cut 0 bases from V and 2 bases from J; bases unmatched to any gene: 5. The DNA for the CDR3 is TGTGCCAGCAGCGTAGATCTAGCGGGAGGGTGGCAAGAGACCCAGTACTTC. The encoded protein is CASSVDLAGGWQETQYF.

V gene TRBV7-2 combines with J gene TRBJ2-3; possibly TRBD2 for D (7 bases). Trimming left V 5 bases short and J 3 bases short, with 21 bases between. CDR1 is SGHTA and CDR2 is FQGNSA in the germline V gene. This CDR3 comprises 17 residues. CDR3 nucleotide sequence: TGTGCCAGCAGCCCCACCGCGGGGGCTGGAGCGACAGATACGCAGTATTTT. Its translation: CASSPTAGAGATDTQYF.

This rearrangement joins TRBV4-1 to TRBJ1-6, with D perhaps matching TRBD1 (5 bases). Germline V gene lookup returns CDR1 MGHRA and CDR2 YSYEKL. CDR3 length equals 15 residues. V lost 0 bases and J lost 6, with 9 bases in between. The CDR3 sequence is CASSQEAGLNSPLHF. Here the CDR3 DNA reads TGCGCCAGCAGCCAAGAGGCGGGGCTTAATTCACCCCTCCACTTT.

This clone rates as medium-sized. The rearrangement links TRBV27 to TRBJ2-7, with D possibly TRBD1 on 5 matching bases. Trimming left V 2 bases short and J 6 bases short, with 11 bases between. CDR3 length: 13 amino acids. CDR1 is MNHEY, CDR2 SMNVEV, per germline (reference sequence). CDR3: CASSLGAGFEQYF. DNA for the CDR3: TGTGCCAGCAGTTTAGGGGCAGGCTTCGAGCAGTACTTC.

The chain combines TRBV4-3 with TRBJ2-3, with D uncertain. V was shortened by 4 bases and J by 1 base, with 12 bases between the two germline ends. Germline lookup yields CDR1 LGHNA and CDR2 YSLEER. This CDR3 is built from 15 residues. CDR3 protein: CASSRAAAGTDTQYF. For the CDR3, the DNA is TGCGCCAGCAGCCGAGCCGCGGCGGGCACAGATACGCAGTATTTT.

There are many counts of this clone. The chain is built from TRBV6-1 and TRBJ2-3, with 7 bases aligning to TRBD1. V lost 1 base, J lost 4 bases, and 2 bases stayed unmatched. In germline, CDR1 is MNHNS, CDR2 SASEGT. CDR3 length: 14 amino acids. CDR3 residues: CASSEGQGADTQYF. The CDR3 DNA follows: TGTGCCAGCAGTGAAGGCCAGGGGGCAGATACGCAGTATTTT.

The V and J genes are TRBV9 and TRBJ1-1; a weak D match, TRBD1 (5 bases). With 0 bases removed from V and 10 bases from J, the gap between germline ends came to 13 bases. Germline V gene data show CDR1 as SGDLS and CDR2 as YYNGEE. CDR3 size: 13 residues. CDR3: CASSVAGGEGAFF. The CDR3 DNA reads TGTGCCAGCAGCGTAGCTGGGGGGGAAGGAGCTTTCTTT.

This chain links TRBV19 with TRBJ2-2; TRBD1 aligns across 10 bases. Looked up from germline, CDR1 is LNHDA and CDR2 is SQIVND (reference sequence). After removal of 4 bases from V and 4 bases from J, the junction contained 6 bases not matched to a gene. The CDR3 has 16 amino acids. CDR3 in amino acids: CASSRPGQGITGELFF. The DNA for the CDR3 is TGTGCCAGTAGTAGGCCGGGACAGGGGATCACCGGGGAGCTGTTTTTT.

The chain joins TRBV4-3 to TRBJ1-4; TRBD1 aligns across 7 bases. The CDR3 is 14 residues long. CDR1 and CDR2 (germline): LGHNA, YSLEER. J gave up 4 bases and V 5 bases, and 4 bases lay outside the gene matches. Written as DNA, the CDR3 is TGCGCCAGCAGCTATGGGACAGATAATGAAAAACTGTTTTTT. It translates to CASSYGTDNEKLFF.

In this sample, this clone turned up once. The chain couples TRBV29-1 to TRBJ2-3, with 9 bases fitting TRBD2. CDR3 length equals 16 residues. V was clipped by 3 bases and J by 4 bases; unmatched bases: 11. The germline CDR1 and CDR2 sequences are SQVTM and ANQGSEA. The CDR3 sequence: CSVEAASGISSDTQYF. The CDR3 bases are TGCAGCGTTGAGGCGGCTAGCGGGATTTCCTCAGATACGCAGTATTTT.

The chain couples TRBV28 to TRBJ2-3; D perhaps matches TRBD2 (6 bases). This CDR3 region has 10 residues. Germline V gene lookup returns CDR1 MDHEN and CDR2 SYDVKM. V was shortened by 8 bases and J by 10 bases, with 10 bases between the two germline ends. The CDR3 sequence is CASQGEAQYF. For the CDR3, the DNA is TGTGCCAGCCAAGGGGAGGCGCAGTATTTT.

The chain links TRBV7-8 to TRBJ1-4; no firm D call. The CDR3 spans 13 residues. The V and J ends lost 5 bases and 8 bases respectively, with 12 bases between them. Germline V gene lookup returns CDR1 SGHVS and CDR2 FQNEAQ. The CDR3 DNA follows: TGTGCCAGCAGCACGGTTGGAGGAGAAAAACTGTTTTTT. It codes for CASSTVGGEKLFF.

The chain joins TRBV6-1 to TRBJ2-2, with TRBD1 as a possible D gene (8 bases). Germline CDR1 is MNHNS and CDR2 is SASEGT. CDR3 length equals 15 residues. The V end was cut by 5 bases, the J end by 3 bases, with 13 bases between. CDR3 region: CASSSGTGDTGELFF. CDR3 in DNA: TGTGCCAGCAGTAGCGGGACAGGCGACACCGGGGAGCTGTTTTTT.

The V gene is TRBV19, the J gene TRBJ2-3; weak D call: TRBD1 (6 bases). V lost 7 bases to trimming and J lost 4 bases, with 12 bases between them. CDR3 length: 13 amino acids. Germline CDR1 is LNHDA and CDR2 is SQIVND (reference sequence). The CDR3 coding sequence is TGTGCCAGTAACGAACCAGGGGCAGATACGCAGTATTTT. Amino acids: CASNEPGADTQYF.

The chain recombines TRBV19 with TRBJ2-6, with D maybe TRBD1 (6 bases). Trimming stripped 3 bases from V and 1 base from J, with 7 bases between. Germline CDR1 and CDR2: LNHDA and SQIVND (reference sequence). CDR3 length: 15 amino acids. CDR3 amino acids: CASSITGSGANVLTF. CDR3 DNA sequence: TGTGCCAGTAGTATTACAGGGTCTGGGGCCAACGTCCTGACTTTC. The full variable domain, rest sourced from reference TRBV19 and TRBJ2-6, is DGGITQSPKYLFRKEGQNVTLSCEQNLNHDAMYWYRQDPGQGLRLIYYSQIVNDFQKGDIAEGYSVSREKKESFPLTVTSAQKNPTAFYLCASSITGSGANVLTFGAGSRLTVL.

V and J are TRBV7-9 and TRBJ2-2; D remains ambiguous. The CDR3 sequence is 15 residues long. CDR1 and CDR2 from the germline V gene are SEHNR and FQNEAQ (reference sequence). Deletions cut 5 bases from V and 0 bases from J, with 10 bases between. The CDR3 region has the DNA TGTGCCAGCAGCCCCCCTTACACGAACACCGGGGAGCTGTTTTTT. Translating it yields CASSPPYTNTGELFF.

The rearrangement links TRBV29-1 to TRBJ2-5; 7 bases agree with TRBD2. The DNA end lines up better with TRBJ2-7; the J call may be wrong. The germline V gene has CDR1 SQVTM and CDR2 ANQGSEA. The CDR3 is 14 amino acids. This chain's CDR3 is CSVEVAGVLTEQYF. The CDR3 DNA sequence: TGCAGCGTTGAAGTTGCGGGAGTCTTAACCGAGCAGTACTTC.

The V call is TRBV29-1, the J call TRBJ2-3; perhaps TRBD1 as D (7 bases). Germline lookup yields CDR1 SQVTM and CDR2 ANQGSEA. The CDR3 loop spans 13 amino acids. The V end lost 7 bases, the J end lost 3 bases, and 14 bases lay between the germline ends. The CDR3 DNA is TGCAGCGCCAACAGGGGAGGAACAGATACGCAGTATTTT. Its translation: CSANRGGTDTQYF.

The gene calls are TRBV28 and TRBJ1-5, with 10 bases that match TRBD1. Germline V gene sequence: CDR1 MDHEN, CDR2 SYDVKM. CDR3 size: 17 residues. The junction had 9 bases not matched to a gene; V was cut back by 5 bases and J by 2 bases. The CDR3 DNA reads TGTGCCAGCAGTAGGACAGGGGGGACCGCGGGCAATCAGCCCCAGCATTTT. Residues: CASSRTGGTAGNQPQHF.

The chain combines TRBV4-3 with TRBJ2-3; weak D call: TRBD1 (5 bases). Germline V CDR1 and CDR2: LGHNA, YSLEER. This CDR3 has 15 amino acids. With 1 base removed from V and 0 bases from J, the gap between germline ends came to 8 bases. As DNA, the CDR3 is TGCGCCAGCAGCCAAGGACAGCTCAGCACAGATACGCAGTATTTT. Translation gives CASSQGQLSTDTQYF.

There are a few counts of this clone. Different DNA sequences within this sample yield the same CDR3. The chain recombines TRBV5-1 with TRBJ1-1, with D maybe TRBD1 (6 bases). The germline V and J ends were trimmed by 4 bases and 10 bases, with 14 bases remaining between them. The CDR3 runs 12 residues. Germline V gene lookup returns CDR1 SGHRS and CDR2 YFSETQ. The CDR3 nucleotides are TGCGCCAGCAGCCCACAGGGTGATGTAGCTTTCTTT. It codes for CASSPQGDVAFF.

The chain couples TRBV4-2 to TRBJ2-5; no firm D call. Per the germline V gene, CDR1 is LGHNA and CDR2 is YNFKEQ. V was pared by 1 base and J by 1 base, with 10 bases between. CDR3 length equals 15 residues. CDR3 loop: CASSQVTGLQETQYF. The CDR3 nucleotides read TGTGCCAGCAGCCAAGTGACGGGTCTCCAAGAGACCCAGTACTTC.

This clone was counted a single time. The chain uses TRBV4-3 and TRBJ2-1; D call uncertain. This CDR3 is built from 15 residues. Trimming pared 4 bases from V and 0 bases from J, leaving 10 bases between. Germline V gene lookup returns CDR1 LGHNA and CDR2 YSLEER. CDR3 in DNA: TGCGCCAGCAGCCCATCATATAGCTCCTACAATGAGCAGTTCTTC. Translation: CASSPSYSSYNEQFF.

The chain is built from TRBV7-2 and TRBJ2-1; the D gene is possibly TRBD2 (6 bases). The germline V and J ends were trimmed by 3 bases and 2 bases, with 11 bases remaining between them. The V gene's germline CDR1 is SGHTA and CDR2 FQGNSA. The CDR3 runs 15 residues. CDR3 in DNA: TGTGCCAGCAGCTTTTTGGGGGGACCCTACAATGAGCAGTTCTTC. This codes for CASSFLGGPYNEQFF.

CDR3 DNA sequence: TGTGCCAGCAGTTCATGGGACGGGAGCTCCTACGAGCAGTACTTC. It translates to CASSSWDGSSYEQYF. The rearrangement links TRBV28 to TRBJ2-7; a possible D gene is TRBD2 (6 bases). Germline CDR1 reads MDHEN; CDR2 reads SYDVKM. V was shortened by 4 bases and J by 0 bases, with 13 bases between the two germline ends. This CDR3 is built from 15 residues.

The chain links TRBV28 to TRBJ2-3; D may be TRBD1 (6 bases). Trimming took 5 bases from V and 3 from J, leaving 12 bases between them. Per the germline V gene, CDR1 is MDHEN and CDR2 is SYDVKM. The CDR3 extends over 14 amino acids. CDR3: CASSLGTRTDTQYF. In DNA form, the CDR3 reads TGTGCCAGCAGTCTCGGGACACGAACAGATACGCAGTATTTT.

This CDR3 reads CASSNRGNNQPQHF. In DNA form, the CDR3 reads TGTGCCAGCAGCAACAGGGGTAACAATCAGCCCCAGCATTTT. The chain joins TRBV28 to TRBJ1-5; TRBD1 matches 7 bases. Trimming took 6 bases from V and 3 from J; bases not matched to a gene: 5. The germline gives CDR1 MDHEN, CDR2 SYDVKM. CDR3 length: 14 amino acids.